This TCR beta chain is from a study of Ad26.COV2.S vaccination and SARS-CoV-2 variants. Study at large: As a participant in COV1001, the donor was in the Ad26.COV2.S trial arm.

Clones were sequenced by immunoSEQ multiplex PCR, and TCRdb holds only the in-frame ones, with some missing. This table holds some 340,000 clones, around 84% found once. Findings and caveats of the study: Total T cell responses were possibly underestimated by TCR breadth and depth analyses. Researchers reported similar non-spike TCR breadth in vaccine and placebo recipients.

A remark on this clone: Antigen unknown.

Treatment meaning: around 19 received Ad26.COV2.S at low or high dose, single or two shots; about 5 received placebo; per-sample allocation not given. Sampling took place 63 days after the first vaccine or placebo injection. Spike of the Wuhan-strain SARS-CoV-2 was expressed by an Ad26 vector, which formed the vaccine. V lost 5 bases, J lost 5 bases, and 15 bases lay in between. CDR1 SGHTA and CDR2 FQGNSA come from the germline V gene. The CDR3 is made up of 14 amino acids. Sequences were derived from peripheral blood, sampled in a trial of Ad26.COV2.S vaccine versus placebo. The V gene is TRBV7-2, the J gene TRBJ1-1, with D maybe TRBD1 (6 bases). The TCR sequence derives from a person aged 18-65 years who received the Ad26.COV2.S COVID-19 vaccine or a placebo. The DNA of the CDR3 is TGTGCCAGCAGCCCAAACAGGGATTGGACTGAAGCTTTCTTT. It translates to CASSPNRDWTEAFF.